Listed below are T cell receptor beta chains from one sample, sequenced in a study of response to subunit inactivated influenza vaccine. TCRdb fed the RT-PCR reads into MiXCR, producing one record per CDR3 protein. The top ten hold 9.5% to 11% of the sample, which has hundreds of thousands of distinct CDR3 sequences, about 11% seen once. This sample also belongs to another study, concerning T cells expressing NK-cell markers.

The source material was PBMCs from blood, sampled on the day of vaccination. Every receptor here comes from a man between 50 and 59 years old who received an inactivated influenza vaccine. CDR3s include the opening cysteine and the closing phenylalanine or tryptophan. The order of the fields is J gene, V gene, CDR3 protein.

J gene: TRBJ1-6
V gene: TRBV12-3/TRBV12-4
CDR3 protein: CASSFWQATLHF

J gene: TRBJ2-7
V gene: TRBV7-2
CDR3 protein: CASSLTYRDEQYF

J gene: TRBJ2-1
V gene: TRBV12-3/TRBV12-4
CDR3 protein: CASSLGWGSSNEQFF

J gene: TRBJ2-7
V gene: TRBV7-9
CDR3 protein: CASSLFPRTDYEQYF

J gene: TRBJ2-2
V gene: TRBV2
CDR3 protein: CASLPLMGAAGELFF

J gene: TRBJ2-5
V gene: TRBV5-1
CDR3 protein: CASRQAQQETQYF

J gene: TRBJ2-6
V gene: TRBV20-1
CDR3 protein: CSARGDSGANVLTF

J gene: TRBJ1-5
V gene: TRBV12-3/TRBV12-4
CDR3 protein: CASSTNAQGQPQHF

J gene: TRBJ2-5
V gene: TRBV20-1
CDR3 protein: CSASVGGRETQYF

J gene: TRBJ1-5
V gene: TRBV7-2
CDR3 protein: CASSHRTVSNQPQHF

J gene: TRBJ2-1
V gene: TRBV5-1
CDR3 protein: CASRRTSGDSYNEQFF

J gene: TRBJ2-5
V gene: TRBV27
CDR3 protein: CASSLSRGGQETQYF

J gene: TRBJ2-1
V gene: TRBV11-2
CDR3 protein: CASSLAHLRVQFF

J gene: TRBJ2-7
V gene: TRBV4-3
CDR3 protein: CASSRTEFAYEQYF

J gene: TRBJ1-6
V gene: TRBV19
CDR3 protein: CASRATGQGSSPLHF

J gene: TRBJ2-1
V gene: TRBV14
CDR3 protein: CASSQTGTRGPDEQFF

J gene: TRBJ2-3
V gene: TRBV19
CDR3 protein: CASSIRERAYTQYF

J gene: TRBJ2-3
V gene: TRBV2
CDR3 protein: CASRGGLAGWDTQYF

J gene: TRBJ1-3
V gene: TRBV27
CDR3 protein: CASSSLPGQGGNTIYF

J gene: TRBJ1-1
V gene: TRBV5-1
CDR3 protein: CASSLRINTEAFF

J gene: TRBJ2-2
V gene: TRBV7-2
CDR3 protein: CASSGKQGVGELFF

J gene: TRBJ2-1
V gene: TRBV29-1
CDR3 protein: CSVQQPDSYNEQFF

J gene: TRBJ2-1
V gene: TRBV11-2
CDR3 protein: CASSFPVTSGTYNEQFF

J gene: TRBJ2-3
V gene: TRBV4-2
CDR3 protein: CASSQDIGGPLTDTQYF

J gene: TRBJ2-7
V gene: TRBV5-1
CDR3 protein: CASSAGGSEQYF

J gene: TRBJ2-1
V gene: TRBV5-6
CDR3 protein: CASSLGFLASGNSYNEQFF

J gene: TRBJ2-1
V gene: TRBV6-4
CDR3 protein: CASSWMGTDSYNEQFF

J gene: TRBJ2-3
V gene: TRBV11-2
CDR3 protein: CASSLGSWRGPPTDTQYF

J gene: TRBJ1-1
V gene: TRBV29-1
CDR3 protein: CSVVRTATEAFF